This T cell receptor (beta chain) was sequenced for a study of read filtering for tumor transcriptome and immune sequencing. This library used roughly 400 ng RNA and molecular barcoded adaptors spanning alpha/delta and beta/gamma chains. TCRdb passed the reads through MiXCR, listing each CDR3 protein once. This table holds about 62,000 distinct CDR3 sequences, approximately 18% found once. Germline loops: CDR1 SGHTA, CDR2 FQGTGA. The V gene lost 2 bases and the J gene lost 1 base, with 15 bases spanning the gap. The CDR3 totals 18 residues. This clonotype has ten or more counts. The chain joins TRBV7-3 to TRBJ2-6, with D perhaps TRBD1 (6 bases). What was sequenced was a population of CD138-negative cells sorted from bone marrow. This TCR was recovered from a donor over 35 with multiple myeloma. The CDR3: CASSLVGAKGSGANVLTF. In DNA form, the CDR3 reads TGTGCCAGCAGCTTAGTGGGGGCCAAGGGTTCTGGGGCCAACGTCCTGACTTTC.